These T cell receptor beta chains were read from a single sample in a study of T cell responses to AZD1222 COVID-19 vaccine. The assay was immunoSEQ multiplex PCR, and TCRdb's table has in-frame clones only and misses some. The table shows about 120,000 clones, with about 92% occurring only once. The sample here was peripheral blood, taken on day 0 of AZD1222 vaccination. Receptors originate from an adult in good health. Each CDR3 is given with its conserved first and last residue. Each record gives: V gene, J gene, CDR3 protein.

V gene: TRBV30
J gene: TRBJ2-7
CDR3 protein: CAWNFGQVNEQYF

V gene: TRBV5-4
J gene: TRBJ2-7
CDR3 protein: CASSPRDRSYEQYF

V gene: TRBV12-2
J gene: TRBJ1-6
CDR3 protein: CASRSTVGSPLHF

V gene: TRBV19
J gene: TRBJ2-2
CDR3 protein: CASILSGRNTGELFF

V gene: TRBV24-1
J gene: TRBJ2-1
CDR3 protein: CATSDLISGSVETYNEQFF

V gene: TRBV30
J gene: TRBJ1-2
CDR3 protein: CAWSVSKGNGYTF

V gene: TRBV12-3/TRBV12-4
J gene: TRBJ2-7
CDR3 protein: CASRPGGGEQYF

V gene: TRBV5-6
J gene: TRBJ2-1
CDR3 protein: CASSLGPAAMGQQFF

V gene: TRBV5-1
J gene: TRBJ2-1
CDR3 protein: CASSLDGYNEQFF

V gene: TRBV7-3
J gene: TRBJ1-6
CDR3 protein: CASSLRETGQSPLHF

V gene: TRBV27
J gene: TRBJ1-6
CDR3 protein: CASRGTYNSPLHF

V gene: TRBV6-1
J gene: TRBJ2-5
CDR3 protein: CASSEVPGYRTQYF

V gene: TRBV7-3
J gene: TRBJ1-5
CDR3 protein: CASSFRGHHSNQPQHF

V gene: TRBV5-4
J gene: TRBJ1-1
CDR3 protein: CASSLAHTEAFF

V gene: TRBV29-1
J gene: TRBJ2-2
CDR3 protein: CSSLLDTGELFF

V gene: TRBV20-1
J gene: TRBJ2-5
CDR3 protein: CSAWGGTQYF

V gene: TRBV2
J gene: TRBJ2-3
CDR3 protein: CASGRQGPRDTQYF

V gene: TRBV19
J gene: TRBJ2-6
CDR3 protein: CASSMRQGARLGANVLTF

V gene: TRBV4-2
J gene: TRBJ2-1
CDR3 protein: CASSQEGGRSYNEQFF

V gene: TRBV6-5
J gene: TRBJ1-2
CDR3 protein: CASSYSGRLPNYGYTF

V gene: TRBV13
J gene: TRBJ2-2
CDR3 protein: CASSLGLGFNGELFF

V gene: TRBV14
J gene: TRBJ2-7
CDR3 protein: CASSQGLADQYF

V gene: TRBV5-1
J gene: TRBJ1-1
CDR3 protein: CASSLPGAYTEAFF

V gene: TRBV5-1
J gene: TRBJ2-3
CDR3 protein: CASSRTDADTQYF

V gene: TRBV3-1/TRBV3-2
J gene: TRBJ2-2
CDR3 protein: CASSQAGRTGELFF

V gene: TRBV3-1/TRBV3-2
J gene: TRBJ1-1
CDR3 protein: CASSHRTGFSTEAFF

V gene: TRBV2
J gene: TRBJ1-3
CDR3 protein: CASSELGVSGNTIYF

V gene: TRBV6-5
J gene: TRBJ2-1
CDR3 protein: CASSSGQFSYNEQFF

V gene: TRBV10-1
J gene: TRBJ1-1
CDR3 protein: CASSPRDPSRAFF

V gene: TRBV24-1
J gene: TRBJ1-2
CDR3 protein: CATSDPDRVDGYTF

V gene: TRBV27
J gene: TRBJ2-7
CDR3 protein: CASSSRDRSSYEQYF

V gene: TRBV18
J gene: TRBJ1-4
CDR3 protein: CASSPQSNLNEKLFF

V gene: TRBV29-1
J gene: TRBJ2-7
CDR3 protein: CSAGRVAGEQYF

V gene: TRBV27
J gene: TRBJ1-5
CDR3 protein: CASRERNQPQHF

V gene: TRBV7-2
J gene: TRBJ1-2
CDR3 protein: CASSLRRGTNYGYTF

V gene: TRBV30
J gene: TRBJ2-7
CDR3 protein: CAWSAKDYKYEQYF

V gene: TRBV30
J gene: TRBJ2-7
CDR3 protein: CAWSVETAYEQYF

V gene: TRBV18
J gene: TRBJ2-2
CDR3 protein: CASSPPGGTGTGELFF